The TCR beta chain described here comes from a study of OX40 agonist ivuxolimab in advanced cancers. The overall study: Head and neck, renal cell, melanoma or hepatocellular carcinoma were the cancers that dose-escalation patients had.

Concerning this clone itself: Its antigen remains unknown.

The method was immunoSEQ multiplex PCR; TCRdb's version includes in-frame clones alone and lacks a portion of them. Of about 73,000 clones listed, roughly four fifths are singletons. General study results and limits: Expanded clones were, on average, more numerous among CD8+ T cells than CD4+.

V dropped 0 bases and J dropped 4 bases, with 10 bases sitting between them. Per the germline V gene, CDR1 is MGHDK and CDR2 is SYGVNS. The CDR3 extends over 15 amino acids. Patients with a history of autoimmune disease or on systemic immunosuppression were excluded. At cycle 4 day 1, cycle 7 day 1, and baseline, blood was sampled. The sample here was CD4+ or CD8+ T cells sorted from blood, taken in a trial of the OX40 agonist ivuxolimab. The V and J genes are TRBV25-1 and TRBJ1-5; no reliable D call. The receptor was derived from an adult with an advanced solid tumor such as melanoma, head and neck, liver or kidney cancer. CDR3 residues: CASSEYGGGNQPQHF. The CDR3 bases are TGTGCCAGCAGTGAATATGGAGGAGGTAATCAGCCCCAGCATTTT.